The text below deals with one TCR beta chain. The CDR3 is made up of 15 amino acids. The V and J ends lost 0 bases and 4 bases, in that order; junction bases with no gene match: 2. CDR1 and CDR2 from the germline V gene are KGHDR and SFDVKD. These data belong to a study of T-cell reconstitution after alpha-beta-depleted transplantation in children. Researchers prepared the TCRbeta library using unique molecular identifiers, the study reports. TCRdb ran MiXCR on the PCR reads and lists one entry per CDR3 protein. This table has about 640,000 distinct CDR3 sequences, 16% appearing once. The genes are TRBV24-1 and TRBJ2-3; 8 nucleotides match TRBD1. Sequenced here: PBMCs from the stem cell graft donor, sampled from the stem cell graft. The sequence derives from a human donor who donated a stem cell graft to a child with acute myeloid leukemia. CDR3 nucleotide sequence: TGTGCCACCAGTGATTTGGACAGGGGCGCAGATACGCAGTATTTT. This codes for CATSDLDRGADTQYF.